This entry describes one TCR beta chain. The CDR3 runs 13 residues. V was trimmed by 3 bases and J by 7 bases, leaving 10 bases between them. Generated by immunoSEQ multiplex PCR, the TCRdb table keeps only in-frame clones and is missing some. The sample shows roughly 81,000 clones, 70% to 90% of them seen only once. These data come from a study of blood T cell repertoires in COVID-19. This clonotype was obtained from a man aged 30 to 39 with acute or convalescent COVID-19. The V call is TRBV12-3 or TRBV12-4, the J call TRBJ1-5; maybe TRBD1 (6 bases). What was sequenced was peripheral blood. In DNA, the CDR3 is TGTGCCAGCAGTTTGGGGGGGGCCCAGCCCCAGCATTTT. Translation: CASSLGGAQPQHF.